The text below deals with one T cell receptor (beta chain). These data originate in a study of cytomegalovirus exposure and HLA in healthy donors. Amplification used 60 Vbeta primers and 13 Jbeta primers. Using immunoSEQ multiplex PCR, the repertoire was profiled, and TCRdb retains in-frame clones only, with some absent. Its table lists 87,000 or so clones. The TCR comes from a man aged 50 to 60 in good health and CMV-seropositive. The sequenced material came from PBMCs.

The CDR3 sequence: CASSIQMTTGWDEQYF. CDR3 coding DNA: TGTGCCAGCAGCATTCAAATGACGACAGGGTGGGACGAGCAGTACTTC. The chain has TRBV7-2 and TRBJ2-7, with 7 bases lining up with TRBD1. This CDR3 comprises 16 residues. In germline, CDR1 is SGHTA, CDR2 FQGNSA. V lost 5 bases and J lost 5; bases outside the gene matches: 15. The complete variable domain, with remaining parts taken from reference TRBV7-2 and TRBJ2-7, reads GAGVSQSPSNKVTEKGKDVELRCDPISGHTALYWYRQSLGQGLEFLIYFQGNSAPDKSGLPSDRFSAERTGGSVSTLTIQRTQQEDSAVYLCASSIQMTTGWDEQYFGPGTRLTVT.